Detailed here is one T cell receptor beta chain. Its antigen remains unidentified. At one end, the junction sequence differs from germline, possibly due to a read error. The investigators made TCR beta cDNA from 500 ng total RNA, using a constant-region primer. Sequencing libraries for TCR beta derived from three nested multiplex PCR rounds that used slightly modified ARM-PCR. The first two PCR rounds used TRBV1-TRBV30 primers with a Cbeta primer, 9 to 10 cycles each. TCRdb re-called the multiplex PCR reads through MiXCR, storing one row per CDR3 protein. The sample consists of about 74,000 distinct CDR3 sequences, about 72% of them appearing once. Taking about 17-33 mg of unsorted bulk tissue, the authors co-extracted RNA and DNA. Primary liver carcinoma, confirmed by histopathology, was surgically resected. Researchers took samples from five separate regions of each tumor. The data stem from a study of tumor-infiltrating lymphocytes in primary liver carcinoma.

General study findings and limits: For tumor-adjacent and tumor-blood pairs, overlap was less than that seen for tumor region pairs. When set against blood, tumors had a significantly higher top-250-clone fraction (p = 0.039).

Germline CDR1 MNHNY, CDR2 SVGAGI (reference sequence). This CDR3 contains 18 residues. The sequence was obtained from a man aged 40-49 years with primary liver carcinoma and hepatitis B virus infection. The J gene is TRBJ1-6, the V gene TRBV6-6; unclear D gene. The material sequenced was liver tumor tissue from sampling region 4. This sample's subset: tumor region T4, right-lateral pole. As DNA, the CDR3 is TGTGCCAGCAGTTACTTTCTCCGGGCCCCGAGGTGGAATTCACTCCTCCAGTTT. Protein: CASSYFLRAPRWNSLLQF.